The present T cell receptor (beta chain) was sequenced within a study of kidney transplant recipient with SARS-CoV-2 infection. This CDR3 has 17 residues. The germline gives CDR1 MNHGY, CDR2 SAAAGT. V shed 4 bases and J shed 4 bases, with 22 bases lying between them. This clonotype was counted many times. TCRdb redid the calling of the reads with MiXCR, one entry per CDR3 protein. The top ten clones hold less than 8.5% of a sample with 250,000 or so distinct CDR3 sequences, around 28% of them seen once. This chain joins TRBV6-8 and TRBJ1-2; D not certain. This receptor was taken from a male patient between 25 and 39 years old who had COVID-19 and was a kidney transplant recipient. Some T cells here may be from the graft donor. Material: a blood sample, obtained at baseline and on roughly day 110 from a kidney transplant recipient. The CDR3 sequence is CASSCNIRSRKTYGYTF. CDR3 in DNA: TGTGCCAGCAGTTGTAATATACGCTCTAGAAAGACCTATGGCTACACCTTC.